This T cell receptor (beta chain) appears in the sequencing data of a study of T-cell reconstitution after alpha-beta-depleted transplantation in children. This clonotype was detected a few times. This CDR3 contains 14 residues. Trimming shortened V by 5 bases and J by 8 bases, and 13 bases separated the two germline ends. Germline V gives CDR1 LNHNV, CDR2 YYDKDF (reference sequence). It was with unique molecular identifiers that the TCRbeta library was prepared. TCRdb re-called the PCR reads with MiXCR, one entry per CDR3 protein. The top ten clones hold 13% to 15% of a sample with 580,000 or so distinct CDR3 sequences, approximately 22% of them seen once.

J is TRBJ1-6 and V is TRBV15; the D gene is possibly TRBD1 (6 bases). The input for sequencing was PBMCs, mostly from graft donor cells, taken 360 days after TCRalphabeta/CD19-depleted stem cell transplant. This receptor was obtained from a boy younger than two who had a stem cell transplant for acute myeloid leukemia, so the T cells may come from the graft donor. The chain's CDR3 is CATSPGEGDSPLHF. The CDR3 DNA reads TGTGCCACCAGCCCCGGGGAGGGGGATTCACCCCTCCACTTT.